This T cell receptor beta chain was observed in a study of blood T cell repertoires in COVID-19. On the study more broadly: In each case, the material was cDNA or gDNA derived from T cells, B-cell-depleted T cells, or PBMCs.

CDR3 size: 16 residues. V shed 0 bases and J shed 4 bases, with 13 bases lying between them. Germline loops: CDR1 LNHNV, CDR2 YYDKDF (reference sequence). As handled by the study authors: Nucleated cell counts were estimated from reference gene primer amplification. Method: immunoSEQ multiplex PCR; TCRdb's copy keeps in-frame clones and lacks some. That table is the source of V, J and clone size, and D and trimming were worked out from the DNA. The table shows 400,000 to 500,000 clones, with roughly 90% occurring only once. The J gene is TRBJ1-5, the V gene TRBV15; D might be TRBD1 (6 bases). The sequenced sample consisted of PBMCs or T cells enriched from blood (not recorded which). The sequence was collected from a woman aged 40-49 years who had recovered from COVID-19. CDR3 DNA sequence: TGTGCCACCAGCAGAGATCTTACAGGGTGGAATCAGCCCCAGCATTTT. This codes for CATSRDLTGWNQPQHF.